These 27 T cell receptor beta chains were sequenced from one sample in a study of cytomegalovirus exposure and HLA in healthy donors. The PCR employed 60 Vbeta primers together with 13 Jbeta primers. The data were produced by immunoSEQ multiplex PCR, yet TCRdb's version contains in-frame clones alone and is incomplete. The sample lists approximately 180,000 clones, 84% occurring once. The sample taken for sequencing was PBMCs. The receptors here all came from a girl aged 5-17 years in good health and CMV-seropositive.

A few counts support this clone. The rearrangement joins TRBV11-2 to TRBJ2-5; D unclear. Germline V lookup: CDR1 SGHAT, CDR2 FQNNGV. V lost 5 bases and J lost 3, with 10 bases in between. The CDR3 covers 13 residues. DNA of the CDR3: TGTGCCAGCAGCCGTGCCGAGGAAGAGACCCAGTACTTC. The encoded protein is CASSRAEEETQYF.

The CDR3 nucleotides read TGTGCCAGCCGAAAACAGGAACTGGCCGAAGCTTTCTTT. Translation: CASRKQELAEAFF. The chain employs TRBV2 and TRBJ1-1; tentative D call: TRBD1 (5 bases). The germline V and J ends were trimmed by 8 bases and 8 bases, with 18 bases remaining between them. The V gene's germline CDR1 is SNHLY and CDR2 FYNNEI. The CDR3 runs 13 residues.

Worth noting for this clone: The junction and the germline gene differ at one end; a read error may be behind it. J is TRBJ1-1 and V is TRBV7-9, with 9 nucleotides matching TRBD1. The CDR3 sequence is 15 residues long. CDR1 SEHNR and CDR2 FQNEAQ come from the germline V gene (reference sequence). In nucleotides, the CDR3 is TGTTCCAGCAGCCTACAGGGGGCAGGTTTCGCTGAAGCTTTCTTT. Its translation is CSSSLQGAGFAEAFF.

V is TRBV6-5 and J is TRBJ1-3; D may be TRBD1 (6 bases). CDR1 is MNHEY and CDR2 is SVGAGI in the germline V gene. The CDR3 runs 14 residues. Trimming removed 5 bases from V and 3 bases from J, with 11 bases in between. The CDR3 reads CASSRTVDGNTIYF. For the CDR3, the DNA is TGTGCCAGCAGTAGGACAGTTGATGGAAACACCATATATTTT.

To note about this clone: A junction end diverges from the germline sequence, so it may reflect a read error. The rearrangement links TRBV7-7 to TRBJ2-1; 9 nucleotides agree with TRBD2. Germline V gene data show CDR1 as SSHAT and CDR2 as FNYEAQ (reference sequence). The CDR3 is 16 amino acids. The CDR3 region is CASSLTGGGGYNEQFF. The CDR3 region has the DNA TGTGCTAGCAGCTTAACGGGCGGGGGGGGGTACAATGAGCAGTTCTTC.

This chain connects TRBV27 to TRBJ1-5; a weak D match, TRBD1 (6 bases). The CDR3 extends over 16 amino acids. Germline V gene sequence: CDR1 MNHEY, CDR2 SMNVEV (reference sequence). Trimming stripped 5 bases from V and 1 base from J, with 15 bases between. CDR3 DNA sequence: TGTGCCAGCAGTCTTACAGGGTACCCAAGCAATCAGCCCCAGCATTTT. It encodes CASSLTGYPSNQPQHF.

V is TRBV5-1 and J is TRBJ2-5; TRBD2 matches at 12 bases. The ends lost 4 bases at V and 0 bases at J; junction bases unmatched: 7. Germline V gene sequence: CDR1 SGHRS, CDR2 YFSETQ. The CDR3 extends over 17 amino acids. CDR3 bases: TGCGCCAGCAGCCCCACTACTAGCGGGGGGTACCAAGAGACCCAGTACTTC. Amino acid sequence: CASSPTTSGGYQETQYF.

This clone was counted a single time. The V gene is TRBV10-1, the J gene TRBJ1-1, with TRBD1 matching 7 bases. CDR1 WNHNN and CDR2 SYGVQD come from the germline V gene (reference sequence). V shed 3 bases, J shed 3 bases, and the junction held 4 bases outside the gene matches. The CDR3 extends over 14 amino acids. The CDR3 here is CASSEGRGDTEAFF. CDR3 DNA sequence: TGCGCCAGCAGTGAAGGCAGGGGGGACACTGAAGCTTTCTTT.

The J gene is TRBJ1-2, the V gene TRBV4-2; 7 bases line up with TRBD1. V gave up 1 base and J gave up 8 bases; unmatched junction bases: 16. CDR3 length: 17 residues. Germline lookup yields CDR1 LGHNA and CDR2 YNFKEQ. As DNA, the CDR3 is TGTGCCAGCAGCCAAGGCGACACCGGGACAGCGAGCGTAGGCTACACCTTC. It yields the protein CASSQGDTGTASVGYTF.

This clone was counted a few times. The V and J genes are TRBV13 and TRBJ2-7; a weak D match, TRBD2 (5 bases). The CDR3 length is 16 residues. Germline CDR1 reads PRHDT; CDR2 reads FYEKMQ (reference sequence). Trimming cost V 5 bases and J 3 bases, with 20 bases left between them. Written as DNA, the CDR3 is TGTGCCAGCAGCCCACGGGGTGAGGCAGCGTACTACGAGCAGTACTTC. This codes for CASSPRGEAAYYEQYF.

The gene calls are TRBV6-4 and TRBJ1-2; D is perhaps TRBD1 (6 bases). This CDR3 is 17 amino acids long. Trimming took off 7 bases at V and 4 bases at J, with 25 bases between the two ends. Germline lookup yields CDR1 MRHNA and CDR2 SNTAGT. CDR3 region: CASIPRKTGGARYGYTF. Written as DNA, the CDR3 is TGTGCCAGCATTCCCCGGAAAACTGGGGGGGCTCGCTATGGCTACACCTTC.

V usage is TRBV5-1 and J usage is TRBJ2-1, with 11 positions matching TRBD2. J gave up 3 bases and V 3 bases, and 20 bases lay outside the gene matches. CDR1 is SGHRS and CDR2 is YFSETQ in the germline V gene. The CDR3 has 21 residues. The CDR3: CASSWDGQPGLADSFYNEQFF. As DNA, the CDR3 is TGCGCCAGCAGCTGGGACGGCCAACCGGGACTAGCGGACTCCTTCTACAATGAGCAGTTCTTC.

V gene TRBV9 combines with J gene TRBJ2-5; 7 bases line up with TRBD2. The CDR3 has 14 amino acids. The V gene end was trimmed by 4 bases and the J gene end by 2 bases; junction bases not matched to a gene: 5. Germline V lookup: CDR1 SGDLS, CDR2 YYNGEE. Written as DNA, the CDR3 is TGTGCCAGCAGCCCGGGGGGATGGCAAGAGACCCAGTACTTC. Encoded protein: CASSPGGWQETQYF.

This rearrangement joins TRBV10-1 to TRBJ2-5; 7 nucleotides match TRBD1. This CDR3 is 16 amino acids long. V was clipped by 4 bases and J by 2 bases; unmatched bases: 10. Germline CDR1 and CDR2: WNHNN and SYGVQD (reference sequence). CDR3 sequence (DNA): TGCGCCAGCAGTGGACAGGGAAAATCGATACAAGAGACCCAGTACTTC. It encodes CASSGQGKSIQETQYF.

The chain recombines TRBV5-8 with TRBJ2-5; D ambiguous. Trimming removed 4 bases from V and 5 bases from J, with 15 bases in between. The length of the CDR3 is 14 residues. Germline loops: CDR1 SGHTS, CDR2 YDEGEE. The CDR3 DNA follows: TGTGCCAGCAGCCCTGATGTCACCCAGGAGACCCAGTACTTC. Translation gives CASSPDVTQETQYF.

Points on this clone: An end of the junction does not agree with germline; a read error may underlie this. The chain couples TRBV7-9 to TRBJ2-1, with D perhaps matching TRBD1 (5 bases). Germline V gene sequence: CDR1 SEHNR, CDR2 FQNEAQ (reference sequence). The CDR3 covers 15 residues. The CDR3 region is CASSFRQTSYNGQFF. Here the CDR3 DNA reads TGTGCCAGCAGCTTTCGACAGACCTCCTACAATGGGCAGTTCTTC.

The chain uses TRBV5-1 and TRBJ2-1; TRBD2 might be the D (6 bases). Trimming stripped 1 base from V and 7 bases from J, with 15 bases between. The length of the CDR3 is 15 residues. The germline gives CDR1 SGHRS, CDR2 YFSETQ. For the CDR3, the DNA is TGCGCCAGCAGCTTGTCAGGACTATCCTTGAATGAGCAGTTCTTC. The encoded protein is CASSLSGLSLNEQFF. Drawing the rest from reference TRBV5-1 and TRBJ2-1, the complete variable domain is KAGVTQTPRYLIKTRGQQVTLSCSPISGHRSVSWYQQTPGQGLQFLFEYFSETQRNKGNFPGRFSGRQFSNSRSEMNVSTLELGDSALYLCASSLSGLSLNEQFFGPGTRLTVL.

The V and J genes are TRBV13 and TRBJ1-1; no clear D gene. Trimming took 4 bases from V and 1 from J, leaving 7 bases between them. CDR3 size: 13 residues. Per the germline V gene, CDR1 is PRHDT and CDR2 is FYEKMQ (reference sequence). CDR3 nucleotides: TGTGCCAGCAGCTCACTCCAGAACACTGAAGCTTTCTTT. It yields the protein CASSSLQNTEAFF.

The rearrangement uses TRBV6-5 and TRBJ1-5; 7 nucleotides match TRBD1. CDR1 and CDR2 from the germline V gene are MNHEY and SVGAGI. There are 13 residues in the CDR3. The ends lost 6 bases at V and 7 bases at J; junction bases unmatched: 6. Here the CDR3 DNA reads TGTGCCAGCAGCCAAACAGGGGTGCAGCCCCAGCATTTT. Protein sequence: CASSQTGVQPQHF.

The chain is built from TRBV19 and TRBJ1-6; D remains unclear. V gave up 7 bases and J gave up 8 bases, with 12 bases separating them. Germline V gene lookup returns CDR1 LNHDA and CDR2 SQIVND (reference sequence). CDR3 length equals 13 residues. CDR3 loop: CASTLGRDSPLHF. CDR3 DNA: TGTGCCAGTACCCTAGGTCGGGATTCACCCCTCCACTTT.

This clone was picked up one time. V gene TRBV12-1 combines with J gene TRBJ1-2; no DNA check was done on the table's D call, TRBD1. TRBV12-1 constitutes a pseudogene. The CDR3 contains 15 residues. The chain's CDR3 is CASSSKAGRYHGYTF. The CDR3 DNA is TGTGCCAGCAGCTCGAAGGCAGGTAGGTATCATGGCTACACCTTC.

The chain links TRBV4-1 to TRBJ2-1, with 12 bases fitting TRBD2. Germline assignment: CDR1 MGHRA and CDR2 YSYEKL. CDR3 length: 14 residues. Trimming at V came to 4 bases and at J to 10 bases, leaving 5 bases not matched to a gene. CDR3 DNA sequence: TGCGCCAGCAGCCCCTCCCTAGCGGGGGGGGAGCAGTTCTTC. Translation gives CASSPSLAGGEQFF.

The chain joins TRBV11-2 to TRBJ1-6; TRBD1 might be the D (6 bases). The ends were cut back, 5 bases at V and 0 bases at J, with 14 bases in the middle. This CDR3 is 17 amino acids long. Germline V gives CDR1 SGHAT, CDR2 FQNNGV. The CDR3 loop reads CASSPRDIGSYNSPLHF. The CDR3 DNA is TGTGCCAGCAGCCCCCGGGACATTGGCTCCTATAATTCACCCCTCCACTTT. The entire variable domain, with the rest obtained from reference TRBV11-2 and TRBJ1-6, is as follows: EAGVAQSPRYKIIEKRQSVAFWCNPISGHATLYWYQQILGQGPKLLIQFQNNGVVDDSQLPKDRFSAERLKGVDSTLKIQPAKLEDSAVYLCASSPRDIGSYNSPLHFGNGTRLTVT.

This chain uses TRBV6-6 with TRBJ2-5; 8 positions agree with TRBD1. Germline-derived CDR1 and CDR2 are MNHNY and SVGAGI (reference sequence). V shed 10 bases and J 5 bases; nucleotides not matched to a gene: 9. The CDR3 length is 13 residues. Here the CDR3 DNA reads TGTGCCACAACTCCCAGGGGGCCGGAGACCCAGTACTTC. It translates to CATTPRGPETQYF.

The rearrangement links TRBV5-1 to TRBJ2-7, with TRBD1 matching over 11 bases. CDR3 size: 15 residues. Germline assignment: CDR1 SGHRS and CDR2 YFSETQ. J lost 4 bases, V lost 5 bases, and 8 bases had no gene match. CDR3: CASSNSGTGGYEQYF. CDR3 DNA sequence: TGCGCCAGCAGTAACTCCGGGACAGGGGGGTACGAGCAGTACTTC.

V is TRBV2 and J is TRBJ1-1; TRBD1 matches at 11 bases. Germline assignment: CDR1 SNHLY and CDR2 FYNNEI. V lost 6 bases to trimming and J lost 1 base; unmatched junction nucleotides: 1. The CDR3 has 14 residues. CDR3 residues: CASRGQGANTEAFF. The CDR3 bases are TGTGCCAGCAGAGGACAGGGGGCGAACACTGAAGCTTTCTTT.

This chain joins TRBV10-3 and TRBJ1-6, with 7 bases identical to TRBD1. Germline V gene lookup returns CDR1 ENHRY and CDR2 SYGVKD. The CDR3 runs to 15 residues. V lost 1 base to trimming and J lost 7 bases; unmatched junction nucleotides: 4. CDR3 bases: TGTGCCATCAGTGAGTTGACAGGGTTGAATTCACCCCTCCACTTT. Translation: CAISELTGLNSPLHF.